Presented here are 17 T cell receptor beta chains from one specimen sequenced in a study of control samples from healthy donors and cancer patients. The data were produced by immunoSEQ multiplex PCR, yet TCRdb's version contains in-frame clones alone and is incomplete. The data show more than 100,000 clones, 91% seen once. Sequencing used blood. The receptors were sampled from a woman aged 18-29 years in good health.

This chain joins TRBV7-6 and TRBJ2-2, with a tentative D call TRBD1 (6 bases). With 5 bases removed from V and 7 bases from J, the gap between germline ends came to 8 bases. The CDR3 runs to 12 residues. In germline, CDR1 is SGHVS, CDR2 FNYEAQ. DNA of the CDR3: TGTGCCAGCAGCCCGGACAGCGGGGAGCTGTTTTTT. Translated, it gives CASSPDSGELFF.

The CDR3 DNA is TGTGCCAGCAGCGCTAGCAGGGGGCGACTCTCCGAGCAGTACTTC. Protein: CASSASRGRLSEQYF. V is TRBV27 and J is TRBJ2-7, with 8 positions matching TRBD1. The ends lost 6 bases at V and 6 bases at J; junction bases unmatched: 13. Germline V gene sequence: CDR1 MNHEY, CDR2 SMNVEV (reference sequence). CDR3 length: 15 amino acids.

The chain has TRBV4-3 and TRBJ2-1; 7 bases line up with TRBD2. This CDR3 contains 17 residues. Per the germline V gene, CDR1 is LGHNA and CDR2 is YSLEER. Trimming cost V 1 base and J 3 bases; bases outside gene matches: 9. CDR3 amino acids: CASSQGPASSGYNEQFF. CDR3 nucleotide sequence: TGCGCCAGCAGCCAAGGACCAGCCTCTAGCGGCTACAATGAGCAGTTCTTC.

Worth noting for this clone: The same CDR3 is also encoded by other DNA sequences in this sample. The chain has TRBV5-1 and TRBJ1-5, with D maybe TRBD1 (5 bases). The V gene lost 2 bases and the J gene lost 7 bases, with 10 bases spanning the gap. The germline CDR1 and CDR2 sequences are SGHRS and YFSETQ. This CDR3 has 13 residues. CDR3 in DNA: TGCGCCAGCAGCTTAAGGGAGGGGCAGCCCCAGCATTTT. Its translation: CASSLREGQPQHF. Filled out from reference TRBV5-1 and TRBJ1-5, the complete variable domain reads KAGVTQTPRYLIKTRGQQVTLSCSPISGHRSVSWYQQTPGQGLQFLFEYFSETQRNKGNFPGRFSGRQFSNSRSEMNVSTLELGDSALYLCASSLREGQPQHFGDGTRLSIL.

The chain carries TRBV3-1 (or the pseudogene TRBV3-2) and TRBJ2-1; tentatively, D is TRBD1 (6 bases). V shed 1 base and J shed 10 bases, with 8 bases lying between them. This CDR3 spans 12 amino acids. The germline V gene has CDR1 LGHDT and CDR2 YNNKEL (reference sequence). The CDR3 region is CASSQGRGEQFF. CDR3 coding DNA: TGTGCCAGCAGCCAAGGTAGGGGGGAGCAGTTCTTC.

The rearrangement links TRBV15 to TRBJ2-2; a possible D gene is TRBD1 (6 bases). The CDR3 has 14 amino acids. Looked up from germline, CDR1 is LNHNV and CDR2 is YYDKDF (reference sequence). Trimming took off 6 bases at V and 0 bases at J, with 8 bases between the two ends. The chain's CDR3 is CATSRTANTGELFF. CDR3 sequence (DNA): TGTGCCACCAGTCGGACAGCGAACACCGGGGAGCTGTTTTTT.

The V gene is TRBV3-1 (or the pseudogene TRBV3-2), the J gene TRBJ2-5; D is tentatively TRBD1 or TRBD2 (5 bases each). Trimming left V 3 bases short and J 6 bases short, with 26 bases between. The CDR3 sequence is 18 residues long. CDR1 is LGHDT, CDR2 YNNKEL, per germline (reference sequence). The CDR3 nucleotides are TGTGCCAGCAGCCACAATAAGACCGGGACGATGAAAGGCAAGACCCAGTACTTC. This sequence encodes CASSHNKTGTMKGKTQYF.

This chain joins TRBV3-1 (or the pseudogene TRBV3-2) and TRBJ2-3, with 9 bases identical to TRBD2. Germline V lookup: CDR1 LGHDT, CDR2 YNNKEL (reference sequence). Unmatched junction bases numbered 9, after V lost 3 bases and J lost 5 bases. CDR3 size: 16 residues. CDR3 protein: CASSQSWAGGRDTQYF. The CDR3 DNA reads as TGTGCCAGCAGCCAGTCGTGGGCGGGAGGGAGAGATACGCAGTATTTT.

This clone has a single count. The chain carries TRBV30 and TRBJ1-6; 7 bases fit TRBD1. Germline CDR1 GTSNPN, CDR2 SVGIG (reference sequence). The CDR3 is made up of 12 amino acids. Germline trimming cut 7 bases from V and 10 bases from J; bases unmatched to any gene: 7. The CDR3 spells CASGGFGSPLHF. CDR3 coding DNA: TGTGCCTCAGGGGGGTTCGGATCACCCCTCCACTTT.

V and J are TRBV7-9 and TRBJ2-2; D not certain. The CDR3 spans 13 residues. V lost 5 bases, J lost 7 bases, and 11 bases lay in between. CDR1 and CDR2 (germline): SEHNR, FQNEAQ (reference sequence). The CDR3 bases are TGTGCCAGCAGCCCCCCTCGACGCGGGGAGCTGTTTTTT. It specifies CASSPPRRGELFF.

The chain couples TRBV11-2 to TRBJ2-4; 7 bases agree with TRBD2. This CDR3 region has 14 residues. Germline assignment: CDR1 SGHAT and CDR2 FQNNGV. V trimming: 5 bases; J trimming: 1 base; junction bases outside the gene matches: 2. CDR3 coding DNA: TGTGCCAGCAGCCCAGCGGGGGCCAAAAACATTCAGTACTTC. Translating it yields CASSPAGAKNIQYF.

CDR3 loop: CASSYKAGEGYNEQFF. CDR3 DNA sequence: TGTGCCAGCAGTTATAAAGCGGGAGAGGGGTACAATGAGCAGTTCTTC. The chain couples TRBV6-6 to TRBJ2-1, with 8 bases fitting TRBD2. The CDR3 sequence is 16 residues long. Germline CDR1 MNHNY, CDR2 SVGAGI (reference sequence). The trim removed 3 bases at V and 4 bases at J, leaving 8 bases unmatched.

The CDR3 reads CASSMGQARQPQHF. CDR3 nucleotides: TGTGCCAGTAGTATGGGGCAAGCGAGGCAGCCCCAGCATTTT. The chain links TRBV19 to TRBJ1-5; weak D call: TRBD1 (5 bases). V lost 3 bases and J lost 7, with 13 bases in between. The CDR3 length is 14 residues. The germline CDR1 and CDR2 sequences are LNHDA and SQIVND (reference sequence).

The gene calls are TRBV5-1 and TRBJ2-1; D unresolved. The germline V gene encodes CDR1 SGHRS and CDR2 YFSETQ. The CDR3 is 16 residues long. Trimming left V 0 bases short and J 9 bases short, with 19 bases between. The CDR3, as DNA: TGCGCCAGCAGCTTGGGGGTAAGGACCACGCGAGGTGAGCAGTTCTTC. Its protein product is CASSLGVRTTRGEQFF.

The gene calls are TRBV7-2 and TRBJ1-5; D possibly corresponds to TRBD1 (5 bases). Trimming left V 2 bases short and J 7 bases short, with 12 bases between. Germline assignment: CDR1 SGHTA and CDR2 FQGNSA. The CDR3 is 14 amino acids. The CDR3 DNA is TGTGCCAGCAGCTTAAGGCAGGGTGACCAGCCCCAGCATTTT. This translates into CASSLRQGDQPQHF. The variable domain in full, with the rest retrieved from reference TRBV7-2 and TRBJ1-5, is GAGVSQSPSNKVTEKGKDVELRCDPISGHTALYWYRQSLGQGLEFLIYFQGNSAPDKSGLPSDRFSAERTGGSVSTLTIQRTQQEDSAVYLCASSLRQGDQPQHFGDGTRLSIL.

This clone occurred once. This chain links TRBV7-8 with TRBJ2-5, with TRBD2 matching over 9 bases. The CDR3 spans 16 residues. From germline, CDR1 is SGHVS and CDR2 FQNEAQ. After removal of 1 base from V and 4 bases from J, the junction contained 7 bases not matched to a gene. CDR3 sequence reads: CASSLVAGAVLETQYF. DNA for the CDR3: TGTGCCAGCAGCTTAGTAGCGGGGGCGGTCTTAGAGACCCAGTACTTC.

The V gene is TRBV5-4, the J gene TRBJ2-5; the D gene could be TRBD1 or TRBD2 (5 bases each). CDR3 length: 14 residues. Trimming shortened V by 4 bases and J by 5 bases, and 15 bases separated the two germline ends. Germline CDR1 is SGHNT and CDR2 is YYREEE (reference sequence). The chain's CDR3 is CASSRDAVKETQYF. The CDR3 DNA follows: TGTGCCAGCAGCCGGGACGCGGTTAAGGAGACCCAGTACTTC.